The clone carrying this T cell receptor beta chain was seen a handful of times. Its specificity is not known. The data stem from a study of beta chain features in type 1 diabetes. General study findings and limits: A possible short-template PCR bias applies equally to patients and controls. The study found moderately but significantly shorter TCRB CDR3s in all four CD4+ subsets of Type 1 diabetes patients.

Sequenced material consisted of expressed TCRB transcripts (all of the isolated RNA was reverse transcribed). Measured with immunoSEQ multiplex PCR; TCRdb has only the in-frame clones, and not every one. The table includes 120,000 to 150,000 clones, approximately 13% detected once. Markers CD45RO/CCR7/CD25/CD127/CD95/CD27 served to sort CD4+ naive, central memory, regulatory and stem cell-like memory cells. The CDR3 loop spans 15 amino acids. Germline V lookup: CDR1 MNHEY, CDR2 SVGAGI. Trimming cost V 6 bases and J 6 bases; bases outside gene matches: 14. Source material: central memory CD4+ T cells from blood. The receptor was derived from a man younger than 30 with type 1 diabetes. The chain is built from TRBV6-5 and TRBJ2-7, with 7 bases that match TRBD1. This CDR3 reads CASSPNTGDSGEQYF. The CDR3, as DNA: TGTGCCAGCAGCCCCAACACAGGGGATTCCGGCGAGCAGTACTTC.